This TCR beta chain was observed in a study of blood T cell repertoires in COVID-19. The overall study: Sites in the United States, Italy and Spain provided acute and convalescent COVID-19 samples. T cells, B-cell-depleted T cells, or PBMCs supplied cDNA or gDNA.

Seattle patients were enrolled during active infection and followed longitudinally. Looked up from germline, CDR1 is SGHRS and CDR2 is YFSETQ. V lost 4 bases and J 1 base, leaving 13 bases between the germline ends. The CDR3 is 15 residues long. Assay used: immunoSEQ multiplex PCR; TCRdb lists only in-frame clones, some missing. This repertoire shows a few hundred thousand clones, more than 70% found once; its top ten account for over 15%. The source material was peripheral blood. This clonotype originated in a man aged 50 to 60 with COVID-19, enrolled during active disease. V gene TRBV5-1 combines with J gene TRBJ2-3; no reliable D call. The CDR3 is CASSLRQLGTDTQYF. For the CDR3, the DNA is TGCGCCAGCAGCCTGAGGCAGTTGGGCACAGATACGCAGTATTTT. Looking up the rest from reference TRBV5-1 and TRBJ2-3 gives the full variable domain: KAGVTQTPRYLIKTRGQQVTLSCSPISGHRSVSWYQQTPGQGLQFLFEYFSETQRNKGNFPGRFSGRQFSNSRSEMNVSTLELGDSALYLCASSLRQLGTDTQYFGPGTRLTVL.